The entry that follows covers one TCR beta chain sequence. Noted treatment: approximately 18 received Ad26.COV2.S at low or high dose, single or two shots; five or six received placebo; per-sample allocation not given. The samples date from day 63 after the first vaccine or placebo injection. The sample originates from a study of Ad26.COV2.S vaccination and SARS-CoV-2 variants. TCRdb keeps only in-frame clones here, not all; method: immunoSEQ multiplex PCR. Of hundreds of thousands of clones listed, around nine tenths are singletons. The CDR3 loop spans 11 amino acids. Germline CDR1 DFQATT, CDR2 SNEGSKA (reference sequence). Trimming left V 5 bases short and J 11 bases short, with 15 bases between.

This specimen consisted of peripheral blood, obtained in a trial of Ad26.COV2.S vaccine versus placebo. The sequence was collected from a person aged 18-65 years who received the Ad26.COV2.S COVID-19 vaccine or a placebo. V and J are TRBV20-1 and TRBJ1-1, with unresolved D. CDR3 in amino acids: CSASRTVRAFF. In DNA, the CDR3 is TGCAGTGCTTCCCGGACTGTGAGGGCTTTCTTT.